Below are 30 T cell receptor beta chains sequenced from a single sample in a study of regulatory T cells in long-lasting Graves disease. TCR beta libraries were built with iRepertoire HTBI primers and Arm-PCR of CDR3 regions. TCRdb processed the multiplex PCR reads anew with MiXCR; each CDR3 protein has one entry. This sample carries about 470,000 distinct CDR3 sequences, around 21% of them seen once, and the ten largest clones take under 9%. Time point here: persistent/refractory GD, antithyroid drugs over 5 years with positive TRAb. Scientists built the TCR library using RNA that was extracted from PBMCs. The sequencing used peripheral blood mononuclear cells (PBMCs), collected when the disease was refractory, from a patient treated with antithyroid drugs. All receptors come from a female donor with Graves disease.

The rearrangement joins TRBV7-9 to TRBJ1-3; no clear D. The V gene lost 11 bases and the J gene lost 0 bases, with 11 bases spanning the gap. Germline V CDR1 and CDR2: SEHNR, FQNEAQ (reference sequence). This CDR3 is built from 13 residues. Here the CDR3 DNA reads TGTGCCGGGAGCCCGTTCTCTGGAAACACCATATATTTT. Amino acids: CAGSPFSGNTIYF.

This clonotype was counted only a few times. V is TRBV5-1 and J is TRBJ2-1; TRBD2 aligns across 9 bases. The V and J ends lost 4 bases and 2 bases, in that order; junction bases with no gene match: 4. The germline V gene has CDR1 SGHRS and CDR2 YFSETQ. This CDR3 has 15 amino acids. The CDR3 sequence: CASSVPSGTYNEQFF. The CDR3 region has the DNA TGCGCCAGCAGCGTCCCTAGCGGGACCTACAATGAGCAGTTCTTC.

About this clonotype: This may arise from a read error, as a much more abundant clone is one base away. The chain recombines TRBV19 with TRBJ1-1; 8 nucleotides align to TRBD1. Germline V lookup: CDR1 LNHDA, CDR2 SQIVND (reference sequence). The CDR3 covers 14 residues. J was trimmed by 5 bases and V by 6 bases; bases with no gene match: 8. CDR3 bases: TGTGCCAGTAGATATACAGGGGGTCGGACTGAAGCTTTCTTT. It specifies CASRYTGGRTEAFF.

This clonotype was counted many times. The rearrangement uses TRBV6-5 and TRBJ1-1; no clear D. CDR3 length: 13 residues. Trimming left V 4 bases short and J 2 bases short, with 8 bases between. CDR1 is MNHEY, CDR2 SVGAGI, per germline. In DNA, the CDR3 is TGTGCCAGCAGTTCGGACGGTAACACTGAAGCTTTCTTT. Its translation is CASSSDGNTEAFF.

This clonotype was recorded at least ten times. This chain connects TRBV30 to TRBJ1-2, with TRBD1 as a possible D gene (6 bases). The V and J ends lost 2 bases and 12 bases respectively, with 19 bases between them. CDR1 is GTSNPN and CDR2 is SVGIG in the germline V gene (reference sequence). The CDR3 totals 13 residues. The CDR3: CAWSPGTRLLHTF. CDR3 nucleotide sequence: TGTGCCTGGAGTCCGGGGACACGACTTTTACACACCTTC.

This clonotype showed up many times. The chain links TRBV12-3 or TRBV12-4 to TRBJ1-1; D is possibly TRBD1 (6 bases). This CDR3 is built from 14 residues. Trimming took off 6 bases at V and 0 bases at J, with 11 bases between the two ends. DNA for the CDR3: TGTGCCAGCAGCCTACAGGGACTGAACACTGAAGCTTTCTTT. Translating gives CASSLQGLNTEAFF.

This clonotype was seen at least ten times. This sequence joins TRBV10-3 and TRBJ2-7; 8 bases are shared with TRBD1. V was clipped by 5 bases and J by 3 bases; unmatched bases: 3. CDR3 length: 13 amino acids. Germline loops: CDR1 ENHRY, CDR2 SYGVKD. The chain's CDR3 is CAISRQGSYEQYF. CDR3 DNA sequence: TGTGCCATCAGTAGACAGGGGAGCTACGAGCAGTACTTC.

This clonotype is a singleton in its sample. V is TRBV29-1 and J is TRBJ2-5; 12 bases line up with TRBD1. This CDR3 comprises 17 residues. Germline trimming cut 4 bases from V and 5 bases from J; bases unmatched to any gene: 14. Germline lookup yields CDR1 SQVTM and CDR2 ANQGSEA. The DNA for the CDR3 is TGCAGCGTTGTCGGCATATGGGGACAGGGGGCTGGGGAGACCCAGTACTTC. Residues: CSVVGIWGQGAGETQYF.

This clonotype was seen ten or more times. V gene TRBV12-3 or TRBV12-4 combines with J gene TRBJ1-5; no reliable D call. This CDR3 region has 14 residues. The V end was cut by 4 bases, the J end by 6 bases, with 13 bases between. The CDR3 DNA follows: TGTGCCAGCAGTTGGGGAGAAGGAGGTCAGCCCCAGCATTTT. Translating gives CASSWGEGGQPQHF.

The chain joins TRBV19 to TRBJ2-7, with D possibly matching TRBD2 (5 bases). Germline CDR1 is LNHDA and CDR2 is SQIVND (reference sequence). The CDR3 has 15 amino acids. Deletions cut 4 bases from V and 1 base from J, with 14 bases between. CDR3: CASSKRPVGSYEQYF. CDR3 nucleotides: TGTGCCAGTAGTAAGCGGCCCGTCGGGTCCTACGAGCAGTACTTC.

This clonotype was seen more than once but under ten times. A much larger clone lies one base from this, so it may be a read error. The CDR3 loop is CASSKDRARGYTF. CDR3 nucleotides: TGTGCCAGCAGCAAAGACAGGGCTAGGGGCTACACCTTC. The chain recombines TRBV6-1 with TRBJ1-2; 7 nucleotides align to TRBD1. This CDR3 is 13 amino acids long. With 6 bases clipped from V and 8 bases from J, the junction kept 9 bases outside the gene matches. Germline-derived CDR1 and CDR2 are MNHNS and SASEGT.

This chain uses TRBV5-8 with TRBJ1-6; D is possibly TRBD1 (5 bases). The V end was cut by 3 bases, the J end by 12 bases, with 10 bases between. The CDR3 contains 12 residues. Germline V gene data show CDR1 as SGHTS and CDR2 as YDEGEE. CDR3 in DNA: TGTGCCAGCAGCTGGAGTGGGGGACCCCTCCACTTT. It specifies CASSWSGGPLHF.

The V and J genes are TRBV3-1 and TRBJ2-7; 13 nucleotides match TRBD2. The CDR3 contains 16 residues. The germline gives CDR1 LGHDT, CDR2 YNNKEL (reference sequence). V lost 7 bases and J lost 3; bases outside the gene matches: 9. The CDR3 region has the DNA TGTGCCAGCACCCTCGGGACTAGCGGGACAAACTACGAGCAGTACTTC. It is translated as CASTLGTSGTNYEQYF.

Only a few counts were recorded for this clonotype. The rearrangement links TRBV29-1 to TRBJ1-1, with 8 bases matching TRBD1. The CDR3 runs to 13 residues. Germline V gene lookup returns CDR1 SQVTM and CDR2 ANQGSEA. The V gene end was trimmed by 7 bases and the J gene end by 1 base; junction bases not matched to a gene: 5. Here the CDR3 DNA reads TGCAGCGCGGACAGGGCTACGAACACTGAAGCTTTCTTT. Its translation is CSADRATNTEAFF.

In its sample, this clonotype was seen a few times. J is TRBJ1-1 and V is TRBV4-2, with 8 nucleotides matching TRBD1. Germline CDR1 and CDR2: LGHNA and YNFKEQ. The CDR3 extends over 14 amino acids. J gave up 6 bases and V 3 bases, and 6 bases lay outside the gene matches. CDR3 loop: CASSHTGTGSEAFF. Here the CDR3 DNA reads TGTGCCAGCAGCCATACCGGGACAGGTTCTGAAGCTTTCTTT.

Many counts were recorded for this clonotype. This chain joins TRBV5-6 and TRBJ2-7, with D possibly being TRBD2 (6 bases). Germline CDR1 reads SGHDT; CDR2 reads YYEEEE. V lost 3 bases, J lost 2 bases, and 9 bases lay in between. There are 13 residues in the CDR3. The CDR3: CASSSDYPYEQYF. CDR3 bases: TGTGCCAGCAGCTCGGACTATCCCTACGAGCAGTACTTC.

At least ten counts were recorded for this clonotype. The chain has TRBV28 and TRBJ1-1; possible D gene TRBD1, 6 bases. V was trimmed by 5 bases and J by 2 bases, leaving 12 bases between them. The CDR3 sequence is 14 residues long. CDR1 and CDR2 (germline): MDHEN, SYDVKM. The CDR3: CASSPGQINTEAFF. The CDR3 DNA follows: TGTGCCAGCAGTCCCGGACAGATTAACACTGAAGCTTTCTTT.

This clonotype was counted many times. The chain links TRBV29-1 to TRBJ1-3, with D maybe TRBD1 (6 bases). The V gene's germline CDR1 is SQVTM and CDR2 ANQGSEA. Trimming removed 6 bases from V and 4 bases from J, with 10 bases in between. CDR3 length equals 12 residues. The CDR3 spells CSVDRGGNTIYF. The DNA of the CDR3 is TGCAGCGTGGACAGAGGGGGAAACACCATATATTTT.

The sample holds many counts of this clonotype. The genes are TRBV12-3 or TRBV12-4 and TRBJ2-7, with TRBD2 matching over 8 bases. With V trimmed by 6 bases and J by 5 bases, 6 bases remained unmatched. This CDR3 is built from 13 residues. This CDR3 reads CASRWRGAHEQYF. The DNA for the CDR3 is TGTGCCAGCAGGTGGCGGGGGGCCCACGAGCAGTACTTC.

This clonotype was seen ten or more times. The chain joins TRBV12-3 or TRBV12-4 to TRBJ1-1; the D is unclear. Deletions cut 2 bases from V and 4 bases from J, with 11 bases between. There are 14 residues in the CDR3. The CDR3 sequence is CASSLSRRSTEAFF. Written as DNA, the CDR3 is TGTGCCAGCAGTTTATCGCGGCGGAGCACTGAAGCTTTCTTT.

Details on this clonotype: A much larger clone differs by one base, so this may be a read error. The CDR3 DNA is TGCGCCAGCAGTGAGTCGGGAGCGAGGGTCTGTGGCTACACCTTC. As protein: CASSESGARVCGYTF. The chain is built from TRBV10-1 and TRBJ1-2, with D unresolved. This CDR3 is 15 amino acids long. The V end lost 0 bases, the J end lost 7 bases, and 15 bases lay between the germline ends. Germline V gene lookup returns CDR1 WNHNN and CDR2 SYGVQD (reference sequence).

This clonotype has a handful of counts. A junction end diverges from the germline sequence, so it may reflect a read error. This chain uses TRBV20-1 with TRBJ1-1; tentatively, D is TRBD1 (6 bases). The CDR3 is 13 residues long. Germline V gene lookup returns CDR1 DFQATT and CDR2 SNEGSKA (reference sequence). In nucleotides, the CDR3 is TGCAGTGCTTCCAGGGGAGGGTACACTGAAACTTTCTTT. This translates into CSASRGGYTETFF.

Comments on this clonotype: This could be a read error, since a much larger clone is one nucleotide away. A read error is likely, as this CDR3 ends without the conserved phenylalanine or tryptophan. This chain connects TRBV2 to TRBJ1-5; D not resolved. The CDR3 totals 12 residues. Germline V gene data show CDR1 as SNHLY and CDR2 as FYNNEI. The V and J ends lost 4 bases and 9 bases respectively, with 10 bases between them. CDR3 in DNA: TGTGCCAGCAGTGCCATTCGGGGGCCCCAGCATCTT. This sequence encodes CASSAIRGPQHL.

This clonotype was counted at least ten times. The gene calls are TRBV3-1 and TRBJ2-2; D call uncertain. Germline loops: CDR1 LGHDT, CDR2 YNNKEL (reference sequence). The CDR3 spans 12 residues. The germline V and J ends were trimmed by 4 bases and 3 bases, with 3 bases remaining between them. The CDR3 protein is CASSPHTGELFF. The DNA for the CDR3 is TGTGCCAGCAGCCCTCACACCGGGGAGCTGTTTTTT.

This clonotype was detected a few times. The CDR3 spells CASSLGLAGAYTQYF. The CDR3 region has the DNA TGTGCCAGCAGCTTGGGACTAGCGGGAGCATATACGCAGTATTTT. The V and J genes are TRBV5-6 and TRBJ2-3, with 12 bases aligning to TRBD2. The CDR3 is 15 amino acids. Trimming took 0 bases from V and 7 from J; bases not matched to a gene: 3. CDR1 and CDR2 from the germline V gene are SGHDT and YYEEEE.

The sample holds a few counts of this clonotype. The V gene is TRBV7-6, the J gene TRBJ2-7; weak D call: TRBD1 (8 bases). CDR3 length: 14 residues. Trimming left V 5 bases short and J 6 bases short, with 17 bases between. CDR1 SGHVS and CDR2 FNYEAQ come from the germline V gene. CDR3 protein: CASSPGGQVGEQYF. CDR3 in DNA: TGTGCCAGCAGCCCGGGGGGACAGGTCGGCGAGCAGTACTTC.

Only a few counts were recorded for this clonotype. The V gene is TRBV6-2 or TRBV6-3, the J gene TRBJ2-7; possibly TRBD1 or TRBD2 for D (5 bases each). The CDR3 consists of 15 residues. Germline CDR1 MNHEY, CDR2 SVGEGT. With 3 bases removed from V and 0 bases from J, the gap between germline ends came to 12 bases. CDR3 in amino acids: CASSYYQGPSYEQYF. CDR3 DNA: TGTGCCAGCAGTTATTATCAGGGACCCTCCTACGAGCAGTACTTC.

This clonotype appeared many times. V gene TRBV6-2 or TRBV6-3 combines with J gene TRBJ2-7; D gene uncertain. V lost 5 bases to trimming and J lost 7 bases, with 12 bases between them. The CDR3 sequence is 12 residues long. Germline CDR1 reads MNHEY; CDR2 reads SVGEGT. The DNA for the CDR3 is TGTGCCAGCAGTGCTCTAAAAGGGGAGCAGTACTTC. Its protein is CASSALKGEQYF.

This clonotype came up many times. The chain couples TRBV3-1 to TRBJ2-2; D unresolved. The germline gives CDR1 LGHDT, CDR2 YNNKEL (reference sequence). This CDR3 spans 14 amino acids. Trimming cost V 4 bases and J 1 base, with 7 bases left between them. The CDR3: CASSPTVNTGELFF. CDR3 sequence (DNA): TGTGCCAGCAGCCCAACAGTGAACACCGGGGAGCTGTTTTTT.

This chain uses TRBV24-1 with TRBJ2-1; 16 positions match TRBD2. Germline V gene lookup returns CDR1 KGHDR and CDR2 SFDVKD. This CDR3 is 18 amino acids long. The ends lost 2 bases at V and 7 bases at J; junction bases unmatched: 7. The CDR3 bases are TGTGCCACCAGTGATTGGGGGACTAGCGGGGGGGGCAGGAATGAGCAGTTCTTC. It codes for CATSDWGTSGGGRNEQFF.